The T cell receptor (beta chain) under discussion was sequenced for a study of T cell repertoires in cytomegalovirus infection. TCRdb re-called the reads through MiXCR, storing one row per CDR3 protein. Of roughly 76,000 distinct CDR3 sequences in the sample, 3% to 4.5% are singletons; the top ten hold over 4.5%. In germline, CDR1 is SGHTA, CDR2 FQGNSA. The CDR3 totals 13 residues. Trimming cost V 5 bases and J 8 bases, with 13 bases left between them. This clonotype occurred many times. V is TRBV7-2 and J is TRBJ2-1; either TRBD1 or TRBD2 may supply D (5 bases each). Sequencing input: PBMCs. The clonotype originates from a human donor in good health (CMV status not recorded). Some clones in this sample may be carry-over from other donors' samples. The CDR3 nucleotides read TGTGCCAGCAGCACCGGGGCCCAGCATGAGCAGTTCTTC. Translating it yields CASSTGAQHEQFF.